These T cell receptor beta chains were read from a single sample in a study of T-cell reconstitution after alpha-beta-depleted transplantation in children. TCRdb independently ran MiXCR on the PCR reads; one entry per CDR3 protein. This table holds fewer than 400,000 distinct CDR3 sequences, just over 20% found once. The starting material was PBMCs from the stem cell graft donor, obtained from the stem cell graft. The receptors derive from a human donor who donated a stem cell graft to a child with acute myeloid leukemia. Each CDR3 is given with its conserved first and last residue. Each record gives: D gene, V gene, J gene, clone size, CDR3 protein, CDR3 DNA. D genes are given only for firm matches. The listing skips clone size in some rows; elsewhere it reads once, few, many or a size class.

TRBD1	TRBV5-1	TRBJ2-3	few	CASSLGGGAADTQYF	TGCGCCAGCAGCTTGGGAGGGGGCGCGGCAGATACGCAGTATTTT
-	TRBV12-3/TRBV12-4	TRBJ2-2	few	CASSFGELFF	TGTGCCAGCAGTTTCGGGGAGCTGTTTTTT
TRBD1	TRBV20-1	TRBJ2-5	-	CSSSTYHPGQGGETQYF	TGCAGTAGCTCAACTTATCATCCGGGACAGGGGGGGGAGACCCAGTACTTC
-	TRBV29-1	TRBJ2-1	many	CRRLLGSYNEQFF	TGCCGCCGGTTACTGGGGTCCTACAATGAGCAGTTCTTC
TRBD1	TRBV29-1	TRBJ2-7	few	CSVGRFGGQGYEQYF	TGCAGCGTTGGTCGGTTCGGCGGACAGGGCTACGAGCAGTACTTC
-	TRBV5-6	TRBJ2-2	many	CASSLFGGTGELFF	TGTGCCAGCAGCTTGTTCGGGGGCACCGGGGAGCTGTTTTTT
-	TRBV19	TRBJ1-3	once	CASSMWGFSDSGNTIYF	TGTGCCAGTAGTATGTGGGGATTTTCGGACTCTGGAAACACCATATATTTT
-	TRBV28	TRBJ2-1	-	CASRTHGRQEQFF	TGTGCCAGCAGGACACACGGGCGACAAGAGCAGTTCTTC
-	TRBV4-3	TRBJ2-7	-	CASSQDWAGTAYEQYF	TGCGCCAGCAGCCAAGATTGGGCAGGAACTGCCTACGAGCAGTACTTC
TRBD2	TRBV5-1	TRBJ2-1	-	CASSPTSGRINEQFF	TGCGCCAGCAGCCCAACTAGCGGGAGGATTAATGAGCAGTTCTTC
-	TRBV4-1	TRBJ1-1	many	CASSQPVAVNTEAFF	TGCGCCAGCAGCCAACCGGTAGCGGTGAACACTGAAGCTTTCTTT
-	TRBV6-1	TRBJ1-1	few	CASSPGGGIWTEAFF	TGTGCCAGCAGTCCCGGCGGGGGAATATGGACTGAAGCTTTCTTT
TRBD1	TRBV5-1	TRBJ1-3	few	CASSSHGQGISGNTIYF	TGCGCCAGCAGCTCGCATGGACAGGGCATCTCTGGAAACACCATATATTTT
TRBD2	TRBV18	TRBJ2-7	-	CASSRTSGSIHEQYF	TGTGCCAGCTCTCGGACTAGCGGGAGTATCCACGAGCAGTACTTC
-	TRBV20-1	TRBJ2-1	many	CSARWAMVTNEQFF	TGCAGTGCTAGATGGGCCATGGTCACGAATGAGCAGTTCTTC
TRBD1	TRBV5-6	TRBJ1-1	few	CASSSDTGGTAFF	TGTGCCAGCAGCTCGGACACAGGGGGAACGGCTTTCTTT
TRBD2	TRBV4-2	TRBJ2-2	many	CASSRGTSVTGELFF	TGTGCCAGCAGCCGGGGGACTAGCGTTACCGGGGAGCTGTTTTTT
-	TRBV29-1	TRBJ2-1	many	CSIRRTTDYNEQFF	TGCAGCATCCGTAGGACCACCGACTACAATGAGCAGTTCTTC
TRBD2	TRBV6-5	TRBJ2-1	many	CASSYVFAASGRRNEQFF	TGTGCCAGCAGTTACGTATTTGCGGCTAGCGGGAGACGGAATGAGCAGTTCTTC
-	TRBV6-5	TRBJ1-3	-	CASSSYSFIGSSGNTIYF	TGTGCCAGCAGTTCCTACTCCTTTATAGGGAGCTCTGGAAACACCATATATTTT
-	TRBV20-1	TRBJ2-5	-	CSAKTGQRGGTQYF	TGCAGTGCGAAGACCGGGCAGCGAGGGGGGACCCAGTACTTC
TRBD2	TRBV12-3/TRBV12-4	TRBJ2-7	-	CASSRQLAESYEQYF	TGTGCCAGCAGTCGGCAGCTAGCGGAGTCATACGAGCAGTACTTC
-	TRBV6-2/TRBV6-3	TRBJ1-5	many	CASSYGGFNQPQHF	TGTGCCAGCAGTTACGGTGGATTCAATCAGCCCCAGCATTTT
-	TRBV20-1	TRBJ2-3	many	CSATPRGPSHTQYF	TGCAGTGCTACCCCCCGCGGGCCGTCGCATACGCAGTATTTT
-	TRBV5-1	TRBJ2-7	few	CASSPTSSLYEQYF	TGCGCCAGCTCCCCGACCTCCTCTCTTTACGAGCAGTACTTC
TRBD1	TRBV12-3/TRBV12-4	TRBJ1-5	-	CASSPGTGVNQPQHF	TGTGCCAGCAGTCCCGGGACAGGGGTGAATCAGCCCCAGCATTTT
-	TRBV20-1	TRBJ1-5	-	CSARLVRAIAQPQHF	TGCAGTGCCAGGTTGGTTCGTGCTATTGCTCAGCCCCAGCATTTT
-	TRBV25-1	TRBJ1-1	few	CASTSRRDTEAFF	TGTGCCAGCACTTCCCGGAGGGACACTGAAGCTTTCTTT
-	TRBV12-3/TRBV12-4	TRBJ2-3	-	CASSPPESFTDTQYF	TGTGCCAGCAGTCCGCCTGAGAGCTTCACAGATACGCAGTATTTT
-	TRBV5-4	TRBJ1-1	-	CAAGGRDTEAFF	TGTGCCGCGGGGGGTAGAGACACTGAAGCTTTCTTT
-	TRBV24-1	TRBJ1-1	-	CATSDLPRSTEAFF	TGTGCCACCAGTGATTTGCCCAGGAGCACTGAAGCTTTCTTT
TRBD2	TRBV12-3/TRBV12-4	TRBJ2-7	many	CASSFRLAGDEQYF	TGTGCCAGCAGTTTTAGGCTAGCGGGAGACGAGCAGTACTTC
TRBD1	TRBV12-3/TRBV12-4	TRBJ1-3	few	CASSGTEKTDTIYF	TGTGCCAGCAGTGGGACAGAAAAGACGGACACCATATATTTT
-	TRBV28	TRBJ1-2	-	CASTTGPDGYTF	TGTGCCAGTACAACAGGGCCTGATGGCTACACCTTC
TRBD1	TRBV5-1	TRBJ2-2	-	CASSRDRVVTGELFF	TGCGCCAGCAGCCGGGACAGGGTGGTGACCGGGGAGCTGTTTTTT
-	TRBV12-3/TRBV12-4	TRBJ2-1	-	CASSFKSTSDTHNEQFF	TGTGCCAGCAGTTTTAAGAGTACGTCTGACACACACAATGAGCAGTTCTTC